The 21 T cell receptor beta chains in this list originate from one sample, sequenced in a study of identical twins' blood T cells. TCRdb re-analysed the 5' RACE reads in MiXCR, keeping a single row per CDR3 protein. There are roughly 380,000 distinct CDR3 sequences in the sample; about 28% occur only once, and 5.5% to 6.5% lies in the top ten. Sequencing was done on a sample of PBMCs. These receptors were obtained from a woman aged 18-49 years in good health.

Comment on this clonotype: The germline gene is not matched at one end of the junction; a read error may be the cause. The V and J genes are TRBV13 and TRBJ2-3; D unresolved. The germline V gene encodes CDR1 PRHDT and CDR2 FYEKMQ (reference sequence). The CDR3 sequence is 16 residues long. In DNA, the CDR3 is TGTTCCAGCAGCCCCCCATCACGTGGGCTGGCAGATACGCAGTATTTT. Residues: CSSSPPSRGLADTQYF.

Only a few counts were recorded for this clonotype. This rearrangement joins TRBV3-1 to TRBJ1-1; perhaps TRBD1 as D (6 bases). In germline, CDR1 is LGHDT, CDR2 YNNKEL (reference sequence). Trimming stripped 6 bases from V and 0 bases from J, with 11 bases between. The CDR3 is 14 amino acids. In DNA form, the CDR3 reads TGTGCCAGCAGGAAGGACAGCATGAACACTGAAGCTTTCTTT. Protein product: CASRKDSMNTEAFF.

This chain links TRBV10-2 with TRBJ2-1; D not certain. The V end was cut by 7 bases, the J end by 1 base, with 23 bases between. Germline CDR1 and CDR2: WSHSY and SAAADI. The CDR3 is 18 residues long. The CDR3 nucleotides read TGCGCCAGCATCCCCCGGCAGGAGTGGTCCACGTCCTACAATGAGCAGTTCTTC. Translating it yields CASIPRQEWSTSYNEQFF.

This clonotype was seen a handful of times. This chain links TRBV12-5 with TRBJ2-7; 8 bases align to TRBD1. The CDR3 is 17 residues long. Germline V gene lookup returns CDR1 LGHNT and CDR2 FRNRAP. Unmatched junction bases numbered 10, after V lost 0 bases and J lost 3 bases. CDR3 residues: CASGLVPGQGVDYEQYF. As DNA, the CDR3 is TGTGCTAGTGGTTTGGTCCCAGGACAGGGCGTTGACTACGAGCAGTACTTC.

This clonotype was seen a few times. This sequence joins TRBV20-1 and TRBJ2-1; 8 nucleotides match TRBD1. CDR3 length: 12 residues. V was clipped by 7 bases and J by 6 bases; unmatched bases: 5. CDR1 and CDR2 (germline): DFQATT, SNEGSKA (reference sequence). The CDR3 nucleotides are TGCAGTGTTGGACAGGGTTTCAATGAGCAGTTCTTC. Residues: CSVGQGFNEQFF.

There are a few counts of this clonotype. The J gene is TRBJ2-1, the V gene TRBV10-2, with D perhaps TRBD1 (7 bases). Germline values: CDR1 WSHSY, CDR2 SAAADI. The CDR3 length is 15 residues. Trimming removed 7 bases at V and 8 bases at J, with 21 bases between. CDR3 sequence reads: CASNAGQTFHDEQFF. The CDR3 DNA reads as TGCGCCAGCAATGCGGGACAGACCTTCCACGATGAGCAGTTCTTC.

This clonotype was detected a few times. The chain couples TRBV5-6 to TRBJ1-6; TRBD1 matches at 9 bases. The CDR3 consists of 15 residues. Germline V gene sequence: CDR1 SGHDT, CDR2 YYEEEE. Trimming took 2 bases from V and 8 from J; bases not matched to a gene: 5. This chain's CDR3 is CASSFADRGDSPLHF. In DNA, the CDR3 is TGTGCCAGCAGCTTCGCGGACAGGGGAGATTCACCCCTCCACTTT. The full variable domain, rest sourced from reference TRBV5-6 and TRBJ1-6, is DAGVTQSPTHLIKTRGQQVTLRCSPKSGHDTVSWYQQALGQGPQFIFQYYEEEERQRGNFPDRFSGHQFPNYSSELNVNALLLGDSALYLCASSFADRGDSPLHFGNGTRLTVT.

The J gene is TRBJ2-3, the V gene TRBV9; D is unresolved. Trimming stripped 4 bases from V and 4 bases from J, with 10 bases between. Germline CDR1 SGDLS, CDR2 YYNGEE. The CDR3 has 13 residues. Here the CDR3 reads CASSYAVADTQYF. CDR3 nucleotides: TGTGCCAGCAGCTACGCAGTGGCAGATACGCAGTATTTT.

This clonotype was picked up a small number of times. V usage is TRBV6-6 and J usage is TRBJ2-2; 10 bases agree with TRBD1. Germline CDR1 reads MNHNY; CDR2 reads SVGAGI (reference sequence). V shed 2 bases and J 3 bases; nucleotides not matched to a gene: 6. The CDR3 sequence is 17 residues long. CDR3 DNA sequence: TGTGCCAGCAGTTACCCCTCGACAGGGGGCTACACCGGGGAGCTGTTTTTT. Its translation is CASSYPSTGGYTGELFF.

In its sample, this clonotype was seen many times. The chain uses TRBV10-2 and TRBJ1-1; 8 bases are shared with TRBD1. The CDR3 is 14 residues long. V trimming: 2 bases; J trimming: 2 bases; junction bases outside the gene matches: 1. The germline V gene encodes CDR1 WSHSY and CDR2 SAAADI. The CDR3 loop is CASSEQGANTEAFF. The CDR3 DNA reads as TGCGCCAGCAGTGAGCAGGGGGCCAACACTGAAGCTTTCTTT.

At least ten counts were recorded for this clonotype. The chain joins TRBV6-5 to TRBJ2-1, with 8 bases matching TRBD2. J lost 5 bases, V lost 4 bases, and 10 bases had no gene match. From germline, CDR1 is MNHEY and CDR2 SVGAGI. The length of the CDR3 is 16 residues. The chain's CDR3 is CASSSSGTREDNEQFF. DNA of the CDR3: TGTGCCAGCAGTTCCTCCGGGACTAGGGAAGACAATGAGCAGTTCTTC.

This clonotype was detected ten times or more. The gene calls are TRBV3-1 and TRBJ2-1; D unresolved. CDR3 length equals 11 residues. Trimming removed 1 base at V and 9 bases at J, with 4 bases between. Per germline, CDR1 LGHDT and CDR2 YNNKEL (reference sequence). As DNA, the CDR3 is TGTGCCAGCAGCCAAGGCCTTGAGCAGTTCTTC. This gives the protein CASSQGLEQFF.

The gene calls are TRBV20-1 and TRBJ2-2; either TRBD1 or TRBD2 may fit D (5 bases each). From germline, CDR1 is DFQATT and CDR2 SNEGSKA (reference sequence). The CDR3 is 16 amino acids. Trimming removed 1 base from V and 2 bases from J, with 14 bases in between. CDR3 residues: CSARVGRESNTGELFF. CDR3 nucleotide sequence: TGCAGTGCTAGAGTGGGCAGGGAGAGTAACACCGGGGAGCTGTTTTTT.

This clonotype came up a few times. The chain couples TRBV12-3 or TRBV12-4 to TRBJ2-7; D is ambiguous. With 8 bases removed from V and 5 bases from J, the gap between germline ends came to 13 bases. The CDR3 has 12 amino acids. The CDR3 sequence is CASRASSHEQYF. For the CDR3, the DNA is TGTGCCAGCCGGGCATCATCTCACGAGCAGTACTTC.

The rearrangement links TRBV20-1 to TRBJ2-1, with D possibly TRBD2 on 6 matching bases. Per the germline V gene, CDR1 is DFQATT and CDR2 is SNEGSKA (reference sequence). The CDR3 sequence is 16 residues long. Trimming stripped 4 bases from V and 1 base from J, with 17 bases between. The CDR3 spells CSATDGGSSSYNEQFF. The CDR3 DNA reads as TGCAGTGCTACCGACGGGGGATCCTCTTCCTACAATGAGCAGTTCTTC.

There are many counts of this clonotype. This chain connects TRBV27 to TRBJ2-5; D may match TRBD1 or TRBD2 (6 bases each). The germline V gene encodes CDR1 MNHEY and CDR2 SMNVEV (reference sequence). V was shortened by 2 bases and J by 4 bases, with 14 bases between the two germline ends. This CDR3 region has 15 residues. This CDR3 reads CASSLGGTPLETQYF. The CDR3 coding sequence is TGTGCCAGCAGTTTAGGCGGGACACCCCTAGAGACCCAGTACTTC.

The chain employs TRBV9 and TRBJ2-3; no definite D call. Germline CDR1 reads SGDLS; CDR2 reads YYNGEE. This CDR3 spans 11 amino acids. V lost 3 bases and J 14 bases, leaving 13 bases between the germline ends. The CDR3 reads CASSATGMVYF. The CDR3 nucleotides are TGTGCCAGCAGCGCGACCGGTATGGTGTATTTT.

This clonotype showed up just a few times. The CDR3 DNA sequence: TGTGCCAGCAGCTTGGACACCCTAACTGAAGCTTTCTTT. Translated, it gives CASSLDTLTEAFF. J is TRBJ1-1 and V is TRBV5-6, with D unresolved. Germline assignment: CDR1 SGHDT and CDR2 YYEEEE. Trimming took off 0 bases at V and 5 bases at J, with 8 bases between the two ends. The CDR3 has 13 residues.

The chain employs TRBV2 and TRBJ2-3; D is unclear. With 6 bases removed from V and 2 bases from J, the gap between germline ends came to 9 bases. In germline, CDR1 is SNHLY, CDR2 FYNNEI. The CDR3 contains 13 residues. The CDR3 here is CASRNSPTDTQYF. The CDR3 DNA sequence: TGTGCCAGCAGAAATAGCCCCACAGATACGCAGTATTTT.

The chain recombines TRBV5-1 with TRBJ1-2; weak D call: TRBD1 (5 bases). Germline CDR1 is SGHRS and CDR2 is YFSETQ. The CDR3 has 15 amino acids. V was shortened by 2 bases and J by 4 bases, with 15 bases between the two germline ends. The CDR3 nucleotides read TGCGCCAGCAGCTTAGACAGAATGAGGCTCTATGGCTACACCTTC. Its protein product is CASSLDRMRLYGYTF.

As regards this clonotype: Just one base apart from a much larger clone, this may be a read error. The V and J genes are TRBV15 and TRBJ1-1; the D is unclear. The V end was cut by 8 bases, the J end by 1 base, with 8 bases between. The length of the CDR3 is 12 residues. CDR1 is LNHNV and CDR2 is YYDKDF in the germline V gene (reference sequence). CDR3 in amino acids: CATRSTNTEAFF. The CDR3 DNA is TGTGCCACCCGGAGCACGAACACTGAAGCTTTCTTT.